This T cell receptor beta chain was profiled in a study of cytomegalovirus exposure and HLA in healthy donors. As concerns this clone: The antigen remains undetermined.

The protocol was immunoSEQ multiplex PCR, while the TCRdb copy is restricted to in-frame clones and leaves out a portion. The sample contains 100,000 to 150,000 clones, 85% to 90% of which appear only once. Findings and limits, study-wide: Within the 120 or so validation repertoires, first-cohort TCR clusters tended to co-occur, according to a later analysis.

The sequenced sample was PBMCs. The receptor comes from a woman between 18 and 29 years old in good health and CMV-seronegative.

The CDR3 coding sequence is TGTGCCAGCAGTCCGCGGACTAGCCCCCTGGGGGAGACCCAGTACTTC. It is translated as CASSPRTSPLGETQYF. The chain couples TRBV27 to TRBJ2-5; the match to TRBD2 covers 8 bases. CDR3 length: 16 residues. Per germline, CDR1 MNHEY and CDR2 SMNVEV (reference sequence). Trimming cost V 5 bases and J 5 bases; bases outside gene matches: 13.